These T cell receptor beta chains were read from a single sample in a study of T-cell memory formation after mild COVID-19. TCRdb independently ran MiXCR on the 5' RACE reads; one entry per CDR3 protein. This table has roughly 350,000 distinct CDR3 sequences, around 30% appearing once. Sequences were obtained from PBMCs or a T cell subset sorted from them (not recorded which). These receptors came from an adult woman who had mild COVID-19 (a few samples of this study predate the infection). Cell type and time point are not known. CDR3s include the opening cysteine and the closing phenylalanine or tryptophan. A D gene is named only where the DNA matches it firmly. Size tells how often a clone was seen (once, few, many) or the class of an expanded clone, and some rows leave it out.

D gene: TRBD1
clone size: few
V gene: TRBV7-3
J gene: TRBJ2-3
CDR3 protein: CASSPLGTGGDTQYF
CDR3 DNA: TGTGCCAGCAGCCCCCTAGGGACAGGGGGCGATACGCAGTATTTT

D gene: NA
clone size: few
V gene: TRBV5-1
J gene: TRBJ2-4
CDR3 protein: CASSFGGIDIQYF
CDR3 DNA: TGCGCCAGCAGCTTTGGGGGAATTGACATTCAGTACTTC

D gene: TRBD1
clone size: NA
V gene: TRBV19
J gene: TRBJ1-1
CDR3 protein: CASSQTGGSNTEAFF
CDR3 DNA: TGTGCCAGTAGCCAGACAGGGGGTTCGAACACTGAAGCTTTCTTT

D gene: NA
clone size: few
V gene: TRBV5-1
J gene: TRBJ2-3
CDR3 protein: CASSSGSASPRTDTQYF
CDR3 DNA: TGCGCCAGCAGCTCGGGTTCGGCATCCCCCCGCACAGATACGCAGTATTTT

D gene: NA
clone size: NA
V gene: TRBV7-7
J gene: TRBJ1-1
CDR3 protein: CASSPMGVTEQAFF
CDR3 DNA: TGTGCCAGCAGCCCAATGGGGGTAACGGAACAAGCTTTCTTT

D gene: TRBD2
clone size: few
V gene: TRBV6-6
J gene: TRBJ2-1
CDR3 protein: CASSYSSLAGVYNEQFF
CDR3 DNA: TGTGCCAGCAGTTACTCCTCCCTAGCGGGAGTTTACAATGAGCAGTTCTTC

D gene: TRBD1
clone size: NA
V gene: TRBV14
J gene: TRBJ1-6
CDR3 protein: CASSILTGRNSPLHF
CDR3 DNA: TGTGCCAGCAGCATACTGACAGGGCGGAATTCACCCCTCCACTTT

D gene: NA
clone size: NA
V gene: TRBV19
J gene: TRBJ1-4
CDR3 protein: CASTRGEGLFF
CDR3 DNA: TGTGCCAGTACCCGGGGCGAAGGGCTGTTTTTT

D gene: NA
clone size: few
V gene: TRBV5-1
J gene: TRBJ1-5
CDR3 protein: CASSLDGHLQHF
CDR3 DNA: TGCGCCAGCAGCTTGGATGGACATCTCCAGCATTTT

D gene: NA
clone size: few
V gene: TRBV27
J gene: TRBJ2-7
CDR3 protein: CASSLSAARGAYEQYF
CDR3 DNA: TGTGCCAGCAGTTTATCTGCCGCAAGGGGCGCCTACGAGCAGTACTTC

D gene: NA
clone size: NA
V gene: TRBV6-2/TRBV6-3
J gene: TRBJ2-2
CDR3 protein: CASRVYPNTGELFF
CDR3 DNA: TGTGCCAGCAGAGTCTACCCGAACACCGGGGAGCTGTTTTTT

D gene: NA
clone size: few
V gene: TRBV2
J gene: TRBJ1-2
CDR3 protein: CASRGTGTSGYTF
CDR3 DNA: TGTGCCAGCAGGGGCACAGGGACAAGTGGCTACACCTTC

D gene: NA
clone size: NA
V gene: TRBV6-2/TRBV6-3
J gene: TRBJ2-1
CDR3 protein: CASSKGASSYNEQFF
CDR3 DNA: TGTGCCAGCAGTAAAGGGGCCAGCTCCTACAATGAGCAGTTCTTC

D gene: NA
clone size: few
V gene: TRBV7-8
J gene: TRBJ2-7
CDR3 protein: CASRRGTAGTLGYF
CDR3 DNA: TGTGCCAGCAGACGAGGGACAGCGGGCACGTTAGGGTACTTC

D gene: NA
clone size: few
V gene: TRBV6-1
J gene: TRBJ2-7
CDR3 protein: CASSVLEGGHEQYF
CDR3 DNA: TGTGCCAGCAGTGTACTAGAGGGGGGCCACGAGCAGTACTTC

D gene: TRBD1
clone size: NA
V gene: TRBV9
J gene: TRBJ2-2
CDR3 protein: CASSVSGDSGELFF
CDR3 DNA: TGTGCCAGCAGCGTATCAGGGGACAGCGGGGAGCTGTTTTTT

D gene: TRBD1
clone size: NA
V gene: TRBV11-2
J gene: TRBJ2-3
CDR3 protein: CASSFYPGQGATDTQYF
CDR3 DNA: TGTGCCAGCAGCTTTTATCCGGGACAGGGGGCAACAGATACGCAGTATTTT

D gene: NA
clone size: many
V gene: TRBV18
J gene: TRBJ2-5
CDR3 protein: CASSPSYQETQYF
CDR3 DNA: TGTGCCAGCTCACCAAGCTATCAAGAGACCCAGTACTTC

D gene: TRBD1
clone size: many
V gene: TRBV7-9
J gene: TRBJ2-7
CDR3 protein: CASSPGQGTYEQYF
CDR3 DNA: TGTGCCAGCAGCCCGGGACAGGGGACCTACGAGCAGTACTTC

D gene: NA
clone size: NA
V gene: TRBV4-2
J gene: TRBJ1-1
CDR3 protein: CASSQFQRTAEAFF
CDR3 DNA: TGTGCCAGCAGCCAATTCCAAAGGACGGCTGAAGCTTTCTTT

D gene: NA
clone size: NA
V gene: TRBV28
J gene: TRBJ1-6
CDR3 protein: CASRSGHRRNSPLHF
CDR3 DNA: TGTGCCAGCAGGTCAGGACATCGGCGAAATTCACCCCTCCACTTT

D gene: NA
clone size: NA
V gene: TRBV7-9
J gene: TRBJ2-3
CDR3 protein: CASSFNARESHTDTQYF
CDR3 DNA: TGTGCCAGCAGCTTTAACGCCAGGGAGAGTCACACAGATACGCAGTATTTT

D gene: NA
clone size: NA
V gene: TRBV6-1
J gene: TRBJ1-2
CDR3 protein: CASSEVGPYGYTF
CDR3 DNA: TGTGCCAGCAGTGAAGTAGGTCCCTATGGCTACACCTTC

D gene: NA
clone size: NA
V gene: TRBV6-5
J gene: TRBJ1-1
CDR3 protein: CASSYLDSNTEAFF
CDR3 DNA: TGTGCCAGCAGTTACCTGGACAGTAACACTGAAGCTTTCTTT

D gene: NA
clone size: NA
V gene: TRBV19
J gene: TRBJ1-5
CDR3 protein: CASSIGRDQPQHF
CDR3 DNA: TGTGCCAGTAGTATCGGCAGGGATCAGCCCCAGCATTTT

D gene: NA
clone size: many
V gene: TRBV29-1
J gene: TRBJ2-7
CDR3 protein: CSVVVTRGEQYF
CDR3 DNA: TGCAGCGTTGTAGTGACCCGAGGCGAGCAGTACTTC

D gene: NA
clone size: NA
V gene: TRBV15
J gene: TRBJ2-2
CDR3 protein: CATSNWEAVDTGELFF
CDR3 DNA: TGTGCCACCAGCAATTGGGAGGCGGTGGACACCGGGGAGCTGTTTTTT

D gene: TRBD2
clone size: NA
V gene: TRBV24-1
J gene: TRBJ2-7
CDR3 protein: CATSPSGVNSYEQYF
CDR3 DNA: TGTGCCACCAGTCCTAGCGGGGTGAACTCCTACGAGCAGTACTTC

D gene: NA
clone size: NA
V gene: TRBV7-9
J gene: TRBJ2-2
CDR3 protein: CASSLETAPRGELFF
CDR3 DNA: TGTGCCAGCAGCTTGGAAACAGCCCCTAGGGGGGAGCTGTTTTTT

D gene: NA
clone size: few
V gene: TRBV5-6
J gene: TRBJ2-7
CDR3 protein: CASSFEGEQYF
CDR3 DNA: TGTGCCAGCAGCTTTGAGGGCGAGCAGTACTTC

D gene: TRBD2
clone size: NA
V gene: TRBV4-2
J gene: TRBJ2-1
CDR3 protein: CASSQDAGVNEQFF
CDR3 DNA: TGTGCCAGCAGCCAAGATGCGGGGGTTAATGAGCAGTTCTTC

D gene: TRBD2
clone size: many
V gene: TRBV7-9
J gene: TRBJ2-7
CDR3 protein: CASSLSGGEQYF
CDR3 DNA: TGTGCCAGCAGCTTAAGCGGGGGTGAGCAGTACTTC

D gene: NA
clone size: few
V gene: TRBV29-1
J gene: TRBJ2-2
CDR3 protein: CSVTYTGELFF
CDR3 DNA: TGCAGCGTGACTTACACCGGGGAGCTGTTTTTT

D gene: NA
clone size: many
V gene: TRBV20-1
J gene: TRBJ1-1
CDR3 protein: CSARNTRGTEAFF
CDR3 DNA: TGCAGTGCTAGAAACACCAGGGGTACTGAAGCTTTCTTT

D gene: NA
clone size: NA
V gene: TRBV9
J gene: TRBJ1-2
CDR3 protein: CASSDQTVNYGYTF
CDR3 DNA: TGTGCCAGCAGCGACCAGACAGTTAACTATGGCTACACCTTC

D gene: NA
clone size: few
V gene: TRBV28
J gene: TRBJ2-7
CDR3 protein: CASSLLLPPYEQYF
CDR3 DNA: TGTGCCAGCAGTTTACTCCTCCCTCCTTACGAGCAGTACTTC

D gene: TRBD2
clone size: NA
V gene: TRBV29-1
J gene: TRBJ2-7
CDR3 protein: CSALSSGGYEQYF
CDR3 DNA: TGCAGCGCCCTTTCTTCGGGGGGCTACGAGCAGTACTTC

D gene: NA
clone size: NA
V gene: TRBV6-2/TRBV6-3
J gene: TRBJ1-5
CDR3 protein: CASRRWQLNQPQHF
CDR3 DNA: TGTGCCAGCAGAAGATGGCAGTTAAATCAGCCCCAGCATTTT

D gene: NA
clone size: many
V gene: TRBV12-3/TRBV12-4
J gene: TRBJ2-2
CDR3 protein: CASSFGGELFF
CDR3 DNA: TGTGCCAGCAGCTTCGGCGGGGAGCTGTTTTTT

D gene: NA
clone size: NA
V gene: TRBV12-5
J gene: TRBJ2-3
CDR3 protein: CASGWGSGPPSTDTQYF
CDR3 DNA: TGTGCTAGTGGTTGGGGATCTGGCCCTCCTAGCACAGATACGCAGTATTTT

D gene: NA
clone size: NA
V gene: TRBV7-9
J gene: TRBJ2-1
CDR3 protein: CASSLDRRWFF
CDR3 DNA: TGTGCCAGCAGCTTGGACCGCCGGTGGTTCTTC

D gene: NA
clone size: NA
V gene: TRBV24-1
J gene: TRBJ1-1
CDR3 protein: CATSGDGTEAFF
CDR3 DNA: TGTGCCACCAGTGGAGACGGTACTGAAGCTTTCTTT

D gene: NA
clone size: once
V gene: TRBV3-1
J gene: TRBJ2-7
CDR3 protein: CASSQVEYEQYF
CDR3 DNA: TGTGCCAGCAGCCAAGTAGAGTACGAGCAGTACTTC

D gene: NA
clone size: few
V gene: TRBV5-1
J gene: TRBJ2-2
CDR3 protein: CASSTGIVSGELFF
CDR3 DNA: TGCGCCAGCAGCACAGGGATCGTCTCCGGGGAGCTGTTTTTT

D gene: TRBD2
clone size: NA
V gene: TRBV4-2
J gene: TRBJ2-3
CDR3 protein: CASSQGVATGGTDTQYF
CDR3 DNA: TGTGCCAGCAGCCAAGGGGTGGCCACCGGGGGGACAGATACGCAGTATTTT

D gene: TRBD2
clone size: few
V gene: TRBV9
J gene: TRBJ2-1
CDR3 protein: CASSVTSGSRNEQFF
CDR3 DNA: TGTGCCAGCAGCGTAACTAGCGGGTCTCGGAATGAGCAGTTCTTC

D gene: TRBD2
clone size: NA
V gene: TRBV10-2
J gene: TRBJ2-2
CDR3 protein: CASSEPPLAGRTGELFF
CDR3 DNA: TGCGCCAGCAGTGAGCCCCCTCTAGCGGGACGCACCGGGGAGCTGTTTTTT

D gene: NA
clone size: few
V gene: TRBV20-1
J gene: TRBJ1-5
CDR3 protein: CSALGAALRSEPQHF
CDR3 DNA: TGCAGTGCTCTTGGGGCGGCCTTACGATCGGAGCCCCAGCATTTT

D gene: NA
clone size: few
V gene: TRBV5-1
J gene: TRBJ2-2
CDR3 protein: CASSNAHPDTGELFF
CDR3 DNA: TGCGCCAGCAGCAACGCCCATCCGGACACCGGGGAGCTGTTTTTT

D gene: NA
clone size: NA
V gene: TRBV5-1
J gene: TRBJ1-2
CDR3 protein: CASSSDSLTYGYTF
CDR3 DNA: TGCGCCAGCAGCTCGGACAGCTTGACCTATGGCTACACCTTC

D gene: TRBD1
clone size: NA
V gene: TRBV7-8
J gene: TRBJ2-7
CDR3 protein: CASSPGQGVSYEQYF
CDR3 DNA: TGTGCCAGCAGCCCCGGACAGGGGGTCTCCTACGAGCAGTACTTC

D gene: NA
clone size: few
V gene: TRBV30
J gene: TRBJ1-2
CDR3 protein: CAWRHYGYTF
CDR3 DNA: TGTGCCTGGAGACACTATGGCTACACCTTC

D gene: TRBD1
clone size: NA
V gene: TRBV29-1
J gene: TRBJ2-7
CDR3 protein: CSVIQGYEQYF
CDR3 DNA: TGCAGCGTAATACAGGGGTACGAGCAGTACTTC